This T cell receptor (beta chain) stems from a study of blood T cell repertoires in COVID-19. Study-wide background: Collection of acute and convalescent COVID-19 samples took place in the United States, Italy and Spain.

Germline trimming cut 5 bases from V and 5 bases from J; bases unmatched to any gene: 5. The CDR3 totals 14 residues. Looked up from germline, CDR1 is SGHTA and CDR2 is FQGNSA. Authors' processing steps: The assay estimated nucleated cells by amplifying reference gene primers. TCRdb's table, derived via immunoSEQ multiplex PCR, lists solely in-frame clones and lacks some. For V, J and clone size, that table is used; D and trimming come from the DNA. The sample lists 220,000 or so clones, 75% to 90% seen once, with roughly 0.95% in the top ten. This TCR was sampled from a middle-aged man who had been exposed to COVID-19. V is TRBV7-2 and J is TRBJ2-2, with 7 bases identical to TRBD2. Sequences were obtained from PBMCs or T cells enriched from blood (not recorded which). CDR3: CASSPSGLTGELFF. DNA of the CDR3: TGTGCCAGCAGCCCTAGCGGACTAACCGGGGAGCTGTTTTTT.